Given below is one T cell receptor beta chain in context. The record originates from a study of blood T cell repertoires in COVID-19. Study information: COVID-19 samples collected from the United States, Italy and Spain covered acute and convalescent phases.

Participants' own reports of clinical history determined their cohort assignment. Authors' analysis steps: Nucleated cell number was recorded as an estimate derived from reference gene primer amplification. Sequencing used immunoSEQ multiplex PCR; TCRdb keeps in-frame clones, though not all of them. V, J and clone size are those of that table, while D and trimming were read from the DNA. Among about 330,000 clones listed, more than 85% were seen once. J gave up 10 bases and V 6 bases, and 10 bases lay outside the gene matches. CDR3 length equals 15 residues. Germline V gene sequence: CDR1 MNHEY, CDR2 SVGAGI.

Sequencing was performed on PBMCs or T cells enriched from blood (not recorded which). This rearrangement joins TRBV6-5 to TRBJ2-1, with 12 bases matching TRBD2. This sequence originates from a woman aged 25-40 years who had recovered from COVID-19. The chain's CDR3 is CASRTGTSGPQEQFF. As DNA, the CDR3 is TGTGCCAGCAGAACCGGGACTAGCGGGCCCCAGGAGCAGTTCTTC.